This TCR beta chain was sequenced during a study of CXCR3-negative and CXCR3-positive naive CD8 T cells (dated by TCRdb to about 2019). About the study as a whole: In total, roughly 150 million TRB reads were obtained, or roughly 1.5 +/- 0.3 million reads per library. The diversity and physicochemical repertoire analyses included fewer than twelve donors pooled from two independent experiments. Naive subsets from about five donors and memory cells from 3 donors were included in the TRBV-TRBJ cluster analysis.

Study-wide findings and limitations: TRB CDR3s from CXCR3-positive naive cells showed higher hydrophobicity (lower Kidera factor 4), lower energy, and higher strength and volume indices than CXCR3-negative naive cells. Because surface CD5, which is linked to self-reactivity in mice, was comparable between the naive subsets, TCR interaction strength was also inferred from the physicochemical properties of TRB CDR3s. Similar TRBV-TRBJ usage was shown by naive CXCR3-negative and CXCR3-positive cells from the same donor, whereas distinct patterns were shown by memory cells. CXCR3 expression partially decreased after cryopreservation, so most assays used freshly isolated PBMCs. Comparably high repertoire diversity was found in both naive subsets, whereas much lower repertoire diversity was found in memory CD8+ T cells.

The instrument given in TCRdb is NextSeq 550. The Human TCR Profiling Kit (MiLaboratory) was used to make UMI-labeled 5' RACE TRB cDNA libraries. The full amount of extracted RNA was used for cDNA synthesis, and the full amount of resulting cDNA was used for PCR amplification. Libraries were prepared in parallel with an identical number of PCR cycles. Under the source paper's analysis protocol: With a requirement of at least two reads per UMI, MIGEC and MiXCR extracted about 50,000 +/- 10,000 unique UMI-labeled TRB cDNA molecules per library. Each library averaged around 42,000 +/- 9,900 functional in-frame TRB CDR3 nucleotide clonotypes without stop codons. Diversity metrics, including normalized Shannon-Wiener and Chao1, were computed in VDJtools after downsampling to 5000 UMI-labeled TRB molecules per sample. VDJtools computed clonotype-size-weighted physicochemical properties of the central five CDR3 residues: interaction energy, strength, volume and Kidera factor 4. Reads reprocessed by TCRdb are summarized as one entry per CDR3 protein sequence, and DNA is absent. TCRdb's processing, not the authors', yielded these V and J calls. The sample's own table lists some 140,000 distinct CDR3 sequences. The ten biggest clones cover just under 0.5% of the sample.

Each CD8+ T cell subset was flow-sorted in triplicate, with fewer than 350,000 cells per subset placed directly into RLT lysis buffer. Naive CD8+ T cells were defined stringently as CD45RO-CCR7+CD27+CD95- to exclude memory contaminants. Standard density gradient centrifugation was used to isolate peripheral blood mononuclear cells from buffy coats. A FACSAria III was used to flow-sort naive CD8+ T cells into CXCR3-negative and CXCR3-positive populations. Total RNA was extracted from sorted cells with an RNeasy Mini Kit. As concerns this clonotype: The antigen it recognizes is unknown.

This receptor was taken from a human donor in good health. Some clones in this sample may be carry-over from other donors' samples. The sample consisted of naive CXCR3+ CD8+ T cells from blood. The cell subset or site label of this sample denotes: CD45RO-CCR7+CD27+CD95- naive CD8+ T cells expressing CXCR3 (TNR3+).

The CDR3 region: CASSDHWDRENQPQHF. The sequence links TRBV10-2 to TRBJ1-5; TCRdb picks TRBD1, but there is no DNA to check that call. As encoded in the germline V gene, CDR1 is WSHSY while CDR2 is SAAADI. Inclusive of the bounding cysteine and phenylalanine, the CDR3 is 16 residues long. No DNA is given.